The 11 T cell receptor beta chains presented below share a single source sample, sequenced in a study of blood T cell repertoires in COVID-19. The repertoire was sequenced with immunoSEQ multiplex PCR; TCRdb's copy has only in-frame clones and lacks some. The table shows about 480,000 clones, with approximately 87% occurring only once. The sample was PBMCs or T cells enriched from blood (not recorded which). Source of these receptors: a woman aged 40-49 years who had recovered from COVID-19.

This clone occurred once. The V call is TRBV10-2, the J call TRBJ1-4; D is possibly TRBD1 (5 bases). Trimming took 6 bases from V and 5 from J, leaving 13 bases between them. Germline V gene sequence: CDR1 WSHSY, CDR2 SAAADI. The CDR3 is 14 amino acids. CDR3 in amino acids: CASSQGGVNEKLFF. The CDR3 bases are TGCGCCAGCAGCCAGGGTGGCGTAAATGAAAAACTGTTTTTT.

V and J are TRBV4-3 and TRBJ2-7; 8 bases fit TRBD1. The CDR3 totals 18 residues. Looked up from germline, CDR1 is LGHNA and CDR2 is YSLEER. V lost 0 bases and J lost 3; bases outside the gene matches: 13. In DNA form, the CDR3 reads TGCGCCAGCAGCCAAGATCGAGGTTCAGAGGACAGGGACTACGAGCAGTACTTC. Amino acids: CASSQDRGSEDRDYEQYF.

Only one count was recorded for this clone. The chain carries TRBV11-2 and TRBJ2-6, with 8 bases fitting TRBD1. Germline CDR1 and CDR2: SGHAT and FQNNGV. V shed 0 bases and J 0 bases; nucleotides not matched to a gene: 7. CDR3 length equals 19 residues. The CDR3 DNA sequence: TGTGCCAGCAGCTTAGAAGGCGGACAGGGTAGCTCTGGGGCCAACGTCCTGACTTTC. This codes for CASSLEGGQGSSGANVLTF.

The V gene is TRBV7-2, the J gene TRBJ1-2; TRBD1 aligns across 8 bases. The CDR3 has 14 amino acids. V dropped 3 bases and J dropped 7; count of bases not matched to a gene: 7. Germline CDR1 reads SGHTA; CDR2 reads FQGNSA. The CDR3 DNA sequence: TGTGCCAGCAGCTTCTCAGGGGGCGCGGCTGGCTACACCTTC. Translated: CASSFSGGAAGYTF.

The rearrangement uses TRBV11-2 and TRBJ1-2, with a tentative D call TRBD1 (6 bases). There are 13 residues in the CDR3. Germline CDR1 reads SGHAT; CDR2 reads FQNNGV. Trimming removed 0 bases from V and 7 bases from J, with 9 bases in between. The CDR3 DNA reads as TGTGCCAGCAGCTTAGATAGGGGGTCTGGCTACACCTTC. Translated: CASSLDRGSGYTF.

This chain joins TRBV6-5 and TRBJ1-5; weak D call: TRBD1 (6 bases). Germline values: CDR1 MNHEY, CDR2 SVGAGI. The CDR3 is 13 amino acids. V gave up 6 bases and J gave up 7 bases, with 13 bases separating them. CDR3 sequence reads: CASSIQGGQPQHF. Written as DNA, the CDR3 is TGTGCCAGCAGCATACAGGGTGGCCAGCCCCAGCATTTT.

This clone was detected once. The CDR3, as DNA: TGTGCCAGCAGCGGCGGACTAGCGGTACCAGCAACGGATACGCAGTATTTT. Translation gives CASSGGLAVPATDTQYF. V and J are TRBV9 and TRBJ2-3; 10 positions agree with TRBD2. Trimming cost V 3 bases and J 6 bases; bases outside gene matches: 13. This CDR3 spans 17 amino acids. CDR1 and CDR2 (germline): SGDLS, YYNGEE.

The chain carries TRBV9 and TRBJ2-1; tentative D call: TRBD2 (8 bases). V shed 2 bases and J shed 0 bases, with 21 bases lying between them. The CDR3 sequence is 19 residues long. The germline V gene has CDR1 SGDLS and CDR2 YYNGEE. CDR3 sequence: CASSVTWDGRDSSYNEQFF. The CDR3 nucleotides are TGTGCCAGCAGCGTCACCTGGGACGGGAGGGACAGCTCCTACAATGAGCAGTTCTTC.

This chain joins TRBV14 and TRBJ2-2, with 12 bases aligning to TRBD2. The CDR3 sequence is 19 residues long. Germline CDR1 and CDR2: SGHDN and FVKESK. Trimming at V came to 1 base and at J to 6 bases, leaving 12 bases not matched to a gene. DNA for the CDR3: TGTGCCAGCAGCCAAGGAGGACTAGCGGGACGATATGATTCCGGGGAGCTGTTTTTT. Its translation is CASSQGGLAGRYDSGELFF. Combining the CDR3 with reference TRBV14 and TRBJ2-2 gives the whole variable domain EAGVTQFPSHSVIEKGQTVTLRCDPISGHDNLYWYRRVMGKEIKFLLHFVKESKQDESGMPNNRFLAERTGGTYSTLKVQPAELEDSGVYFCASSQGGLAGRYDSGELFFGEGSRLTVL.

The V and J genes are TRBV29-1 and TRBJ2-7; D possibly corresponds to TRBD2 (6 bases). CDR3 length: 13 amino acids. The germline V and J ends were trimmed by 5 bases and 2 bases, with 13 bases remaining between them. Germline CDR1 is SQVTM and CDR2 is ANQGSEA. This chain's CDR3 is CSVTGAGTYEQYF. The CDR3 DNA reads TGCAGCGTTACGGGAGCAGGCACCTACGAGCAGTACTTC.

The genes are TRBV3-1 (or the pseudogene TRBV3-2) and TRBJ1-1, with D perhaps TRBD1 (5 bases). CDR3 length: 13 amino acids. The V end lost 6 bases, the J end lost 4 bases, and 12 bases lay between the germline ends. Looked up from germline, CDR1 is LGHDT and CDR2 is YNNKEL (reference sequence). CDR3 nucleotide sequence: TGTGCCAGCAGACCCGGGGGGGGCACTGAAGCTTTCTTT. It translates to CASRPGGGTEAFF.